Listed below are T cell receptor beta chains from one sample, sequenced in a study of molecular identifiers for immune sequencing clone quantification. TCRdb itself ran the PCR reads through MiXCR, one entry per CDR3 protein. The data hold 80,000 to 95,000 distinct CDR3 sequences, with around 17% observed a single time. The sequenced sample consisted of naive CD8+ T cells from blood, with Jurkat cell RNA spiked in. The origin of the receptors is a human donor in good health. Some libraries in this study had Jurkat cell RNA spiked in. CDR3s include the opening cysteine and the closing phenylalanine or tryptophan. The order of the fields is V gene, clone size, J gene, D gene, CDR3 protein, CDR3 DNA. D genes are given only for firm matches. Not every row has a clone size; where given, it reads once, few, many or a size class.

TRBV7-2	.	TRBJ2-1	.	CASSQPNNGQFF	TGTGCCAGCAGCCAACCAAACAATGGGCAGTTCTTC
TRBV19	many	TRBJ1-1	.	CASIPAPGLRQKLAAEAFF	TGTGCCAGTATACCGGCCCCGGGATTGCGCCAGAAATTGGCCGCTGAAGCTTTCTTT
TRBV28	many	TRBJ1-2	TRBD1	CASSLDREVGGYTF	TGTGCCAGCAGTTTAGACAGGGAGGTTGGCGGCTACACCTTC
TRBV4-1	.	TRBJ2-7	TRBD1	CAGSQDVGQGDEQYF	TGCGCCGGCAGCCAAGATGTAGGACAGGGGGACGAGCAGTACTTC
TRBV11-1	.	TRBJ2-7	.	CASSLEAPFVGEQYF	TGTGCCAGCAGCTTAGAGGCTCCCTTCGTGGGAGAGCAGTACTTC
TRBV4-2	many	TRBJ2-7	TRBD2	CASRPGLASSYEQYF	TGTGCCAGCAGACCGGGACTAGCGAGCTCCTACGAGCAGTACTTC
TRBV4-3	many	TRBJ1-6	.	CASSQADSSYNSPLHF	TGCGCCAGCAGCCAAGCCGACAGCTCCTATAATTCACCCCTCCACTTT
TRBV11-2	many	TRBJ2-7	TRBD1	CASSLVTGGPAEQYF	TGTGCCAGCAGCTTAGTAACAGGGGGGCCGGCGGAGCAGTACTTC
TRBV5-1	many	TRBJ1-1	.	CASKLGDTEAFF	TGCGCCAGCAAGCTGGGGGACACTGAAGCTTTCTTT
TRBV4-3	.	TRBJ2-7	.	CASSQDPPSGGPYEQYF	TGCGCCAGCAGCCAAGATCCCCCGTCTGGGGGCCCCTACGAGCAGTACTTC
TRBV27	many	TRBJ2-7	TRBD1	CASSLSGGRGPHYEQYF	TGTGCCAGCAGTTTATCAGGGGGCAGGGGTCCCCACTACGAGCAGTACTTC
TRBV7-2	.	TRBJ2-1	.	CASSWGLTSYNEQFF	TGTGCCAGCAGCTGGGGACTCACCTCCTACAATGAGCAGTTCTTC
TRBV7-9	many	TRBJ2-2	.	CASSWGSGELFF	TGTGCCAGCAGTTGGGGTTCCGGGGAGCTGTTTTTT
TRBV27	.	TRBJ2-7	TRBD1	CASNAGGLAYEQYF	TGTGCCAGCAATGCAGGGGGCCTCGCCTACGAGCAGTACTTC
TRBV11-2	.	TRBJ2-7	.	CASRTDGDEQYF	TGTGCCAGCAGAACCGACGGGGACGAGCAGTACTTC
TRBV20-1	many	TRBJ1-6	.	CSAGVMLLSPLHF	TGCAGTGCTGGGGTTATGTTACTTTCACCCCTCCACTTT
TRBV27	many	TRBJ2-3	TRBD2	CASSLLGLAGGPTDTQYF	TGTGCCAGCAGTTTATTGGGACTAGCGGGAGGCCCCACAGATACGCAGTATTTT
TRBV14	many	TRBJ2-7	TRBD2	CASGGGLVYEQYF	TGTGCCAGCGGGGGAGGACTAGTTTACGAGCAGTACTTC
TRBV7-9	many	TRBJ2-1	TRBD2	CASSFPVLAGEQFF	TGTGCCAGCAGCTTCCCGGTGCTAGCGGGTGAGCAGTTCTTC
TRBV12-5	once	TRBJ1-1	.	CASGWAGTTEAFF	TGTGCTAGTGGCTGGGCCGGGACCACTGAAGCTTTCTTT
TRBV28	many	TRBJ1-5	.	CASSLQALGNQPQHF	TGTGCCAGCAGTTTACAGGCTTTAGGGAATCAGCCCCAGCATTTT
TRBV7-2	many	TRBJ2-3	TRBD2	CASSPELAGGPISTDTQYF	TGTGCCAGCAGCCCCGAACTAGCGGGGGGCCCAATAAGCACAGATACGCAGTATTTT
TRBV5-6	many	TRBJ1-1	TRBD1	CASSWEGALDTEAFF	TGTGCCAGCAGCTGGGAGGGGGCTTTGGACACTGAAGCTTTCTTT
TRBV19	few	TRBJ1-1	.	CASSIGGITEAFF	TGTGCCAGTAGTATTGGGGGGATCACTGAAGCTTTCTTT
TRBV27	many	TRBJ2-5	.	CASSPLQETQYF	TGTGCCAGCAGTCCCCTCCAAGAGACCCAGTACTTC
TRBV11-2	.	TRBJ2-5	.	CASSSSLGETQYF	TGTGCCAGCAGCTCAAGCTTAGGGGAGACCCAGTACTTC
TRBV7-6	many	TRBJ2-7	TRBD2	CASSPEIGTSREQYF	TGTGCCAGCAGCCCTGAAATTGGGACTAGCAGGGAGCAGTACTTC
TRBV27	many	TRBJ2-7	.	CASSFTIAGEQYF	TGTGCCAGCAGTTTTACCATAGCTGGAGAGCAGTACTTC
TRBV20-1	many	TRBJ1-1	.	CSARDRAAEAFF	TGCAGTGCTAGAGATCGGGCAGCTGAAGCTTTCTTT
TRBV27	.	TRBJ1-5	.	CASSYRGVQPQHF	TGTGCCAGCAGTTATAGGGGCGTTCAGCCCCAGCATTTT
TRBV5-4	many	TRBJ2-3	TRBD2	CASSTGLAEGDTQYF	TGTGCCAGCAGCACGGGACTAGCGGAAGGGGATACGCAGTATTTT
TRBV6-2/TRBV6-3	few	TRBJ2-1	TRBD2	CASSYPIAGGHNEQFF	TGTGCCAGCAGTTACCCTATAGCGGGAGGGCACAATGAGCAGTTCTTC
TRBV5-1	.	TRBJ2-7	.	CASSPLEAGPQLREQYF	TGCGCCAGCAGCCCCCTCGAGGCGGGGCCGCAACTCAGGGAGCAGTACTTC
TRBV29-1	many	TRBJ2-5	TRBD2	CSAFQGLAETQYF	TGCAGCGCCTTCCAGGGACTAGCGGAGACCCAGTACTTC
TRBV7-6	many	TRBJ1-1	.	CASSLAPEQNTEAFF	TGTGCCAGCAGCTTAGCCCCGGAGCAAAACACTGAAGCTTTCTTT
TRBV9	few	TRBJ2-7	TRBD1	CASSVDTDPGQDRYEQYF	TGTGCCAGCAGCGTAGATACGGACCCGGGACAGGACCGCTACGAGCAGTACTTC
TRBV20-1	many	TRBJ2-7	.	CSAGQDSSSYEQYF	TGCAGTGCCGGTCAGGACTCCAGCTCCTACGAGCAGTACTTC
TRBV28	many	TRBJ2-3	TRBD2	CASSWASGEDPKPTDTQYF	TGTGCCAGCAGTTGGGCTAGCGGGGAAGACCCGAAACCCACAGATACGCAGTATTTT
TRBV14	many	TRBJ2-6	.	CASSQDLGMNEANVLTF	TGTGCCAGCAGCCAAGACCTAGGGATGAATGAGGCCAACGTCCTGACTTTC
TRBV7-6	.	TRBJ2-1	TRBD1	CASSLGGRGQGGLNEQFF	TGTGCCAGCAGCTTAGGGGGCCGGGGACAGGGAGGGCTCAATGAGCAGTTCTTC
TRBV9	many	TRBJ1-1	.	CASTPPAAATGEAFF	TGTGCCAGCACCCCTCCCGCGGCAGCAACCGGTGAAGCTTTCTTT
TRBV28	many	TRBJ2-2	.	CASSLSEGTGELFF	TGTGCCAGCAGTTTGTCAGAAGGCACCGGGGAGCTGTTTTTT
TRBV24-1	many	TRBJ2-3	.	CATSEQGSTDTQYF	TGTGCCACCAGTGAGCAGGGGAGCACAGATACGCAGTATTTT
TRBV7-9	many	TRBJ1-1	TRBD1	CASSSGQGWTEAFF	TGTGCCAGCAGCTCGGGACAGGGGTGGACTGAAGCTTTCTTT
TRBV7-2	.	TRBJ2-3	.	CARGGVATIEDTQYF	TGTGCCAGGGGCGGAGTGGCGACGATTGAAGATACGCAGTATTTT
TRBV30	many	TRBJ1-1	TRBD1	CASSTGAEAFF	TGTGCCTCCTCGACAGGGGCTGAAGCTTTCTTT
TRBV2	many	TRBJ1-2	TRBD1	CASSDRGDGYTF	TGTGCCAGCAGTGACAGGGGGGATGGCTACACCTTC
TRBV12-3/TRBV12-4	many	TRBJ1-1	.	CASSLHRTSNTEAFF	TGTGCCAGCAGTTTACATCGCACTTCTAACACTGAAGCTTTCTTT
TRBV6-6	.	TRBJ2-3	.	CASKSTTDTQYF	TGTGCCAGCAAAAGTACGACAGATACGCAGTATTTT
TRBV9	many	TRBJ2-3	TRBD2	CASSVEGLADTDTQYF	TGTGCCAGCAGCGTAGAGGGACTAGCGGACACAGATACGCAGTATTTT
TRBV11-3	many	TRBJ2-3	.	CASSKRGGPSTDTQYF	TGTGCCAGCAGCAAAAGGGGGGGACCTAGCACAGATACGCAGTATTTT
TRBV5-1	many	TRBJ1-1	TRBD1	CASSLEDRGGLEAFF	TGCGCCAGCAGCTTGGAGGACAGGGGAGGGCTGGAAGCTTTCTTT
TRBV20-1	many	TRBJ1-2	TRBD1	CSAGRTGNYGYTF	TGCAGTGCTGGAAGGACAGGGAACTATGGCTACACCTTC
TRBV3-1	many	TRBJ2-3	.	CATTGDHTDTQYF	TGTGCCACCACCGGGGACCACACAGATACGCAGTATTTT
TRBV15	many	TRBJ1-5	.	CATSRDGRSNQPQHF	TGTGCCACCAGCAGAGACGGAAGGAGCAATCAGCCCCAGCATTTT